This paragraph reports one TCR beta chain. The antigen it recognizes is unknown. Base quality data are lacking; no much larger clone is found one base away. This sample was taken from a study of cytomegalovirus exposure and HLA in healthy donors (dated by TCRdb to about 2017). For the study in its entirety: An earlier analysis of roughly 500 of the donors reported around 280 Gb of sequence data and 90 million to 120 million unique TCR beta sequences obtained from roughly 170 million T cells. An early release covering approximately 600 HLA-typed donors comprised approximately 290 gigabases of sequencing data and roughly 85 million unique TCR sequences. Of the approximately 370 genotyped donors, 75% to 85% were placed in the genetic ancestry cluster associated with self-reported Caucasian donors. The aim of the study was to test whether cataloging public T cell receptors could identify signatures of past pathogen exposure. The study profiled the T cell repertoires of 550 to 700 subjects by immunosequencing and related them to cytomegalovirus serostatus. In addition to the first cohort of 666 subjects, a separate validation cohort of 100 to 150 different subjects was used. High-throughput TCR immunosequencing, statistical association of individual TCRs with disease status, and machine learning were combined to predict cytomegalovirus infection status. To study patterns of TCR occurrence, a later analysis re-analyzed previously published TCR beta repertoires from 700 or so donors and added high-resolution HLA genotyping. In the later analysis, no new phenotypic data were used to find candidate immune exposures; instead, reliance was placed on TCR beta sequences and their occurrence across donors. In an earlier analysis of roughly 600 of the donors, high-throughput TCR beta sequencing was used to judge whether each TCR beta V gene segment behaved as functional or pseudogenic. Donor age, sex, ethnicity and CMV serostatus were compiled alongside the repertoire data. A later genetic analysis used genome-wide SNP genotypes for about 55% of the 666 donors, treating that subset as a discovery cohort. Every discovery cohort repertoire had been produced on one sequencing platform. Class I and class II HLA loci were covered by the typing at four-digit resolution. The number of donors typed differed by locus, with about 620-630 for A, B, C, DRB1 and DQB1, roughly 520 for DQA1, some 570 for DPA1, and some 450 for DPB1. Roughly 5 DR-DQ haplotypes were handled as single units for association and clustering, since linkage in the cohort was strong. On average, 235,054 unique TCR beta nucleotide sequences were sequenced per donor among 398 genotyped donors of the cohort, with 15% to 20% of those sequences being non-productive. What the work shows at the level of the full study, not this receptor alone: According to a later analysis, TCR association rates differed among HLA loci, with DRB1 alleles showing the most associated TCRs and HLA-C alleles showing the fewest. The only immune exposure information available for the cohort was CMV serostatus. Correlated functional status among segregating V segments might be attributable to linkage disequilibrium, but an unknown experimental factor could not be ruled out. The classifier was reported to diagnose cytomegalovirus status with high specificity and sensitivity in both the original cohort and the validation cohort. Approximately 18 rarely observed V segments, including chromosome 9 orphons, were excluded from the earlier analysis of almost 600 of the donors because counts were too low. Strong co-occurrence of HLA alleles, especially DR and DQ, made assigning TCR associations to individual alleles difficult. The study listed 150 to 200 TCR beta chains as associated with cytomegalovirus. At a false discovery rate of 0.05, a later analysis linked fewer than 20,000 TCR beta sequences to specific HLA alleles. The authors suggested that the approach could potentially be generalized to other disease states and immunological phenotypes. A further reported finding was that TCR beta sequences accurately predicted the HLA-A and HLA-B alleles for most subjects in the first cohort. The 87-base-pair reads could not distinguish some IMGT-functional V segments, including TRBV6-2 and TRBV6-3, so those segments were excluded. Because some donors lacked HLA typing at each locus, the association tests relied only on the typed subset. Across donors, most TCR sequences were observed very rarely, whereas some public TCRs were present in many individuals. Roughly uniform sequencing depth across donors was assumed in presence/absence analyses, although this assumption may not hold. According to a later analysis, most CMV-associated TCR beta chains appeared to be HLA-restricted, and the HLA associations seemed to be driven largely by CMV exposure. A group of highly shared sequence variants was considered likely to be a technical artifact of the sequencing pipeline. In a later genetic analysis, fewer N-insertions in productive TCRs were reported among donors in an Asian-associated ancestry cluster than the approximately 630-donor mean. In a later genetic analysis, a missense DCLRE1C variant was associated with V-gene and J-gene trimming of TCR beta chains, and the association was replicated in an independent cohort. Broadly in line with IMGT annotations, most TCR beta V segments showed up in productive rearrangements about 90% or about 30% of the time in an earlier analysis of approximately 640 of the donors. Compared with equally common non-associated chains, HLA-associated TCR beta chains in a later analysis were more clonally expanded and had lower generation probabilities. A later analysis reported that several top co-occurrence clusters appeared linked to parvovirus B19, influenza, CMV and Epstein-Barr virus. A few of the identified cytomegalovirus-associated TCR beta chains were confirmed in vitro to be specific for cytomegalovirus antigens. The cohort was sequenced for TCR beta chains only, and without alpha or paired-chain data the features that could be detected were limited.

The cohort was made up of about 610 healthy bone marrow donors. At the time of sampling, every cohort member was nominally healthy, though immune exposures that went unrecorded were likely present. The donor was CMV seronegative and was included in the group of 352 seronegative cohort members. A peripheral blood sample was provided by each donor, and peripheral blood mononuclear cells were used for TCR beta sequencing. Genomic DNA extraction from the blood cell samples was performed with the Qiagen DNeasy Blood Extraction Kit. Preparation of the library involved the immunoSEQ multiplex PCR assay. The multiplex PCR relied on a mix of 60 forward primers for TCR Vbeta segments and 13 reverse primers for TCR Jbeta segments. Amplification of the CDR3 region of rearranged TCR beta genes was performed with a multiplex PCR assay on genomic DNA. On the Illumina HiSeq System, the amplified TCR beta libraries were sequenced as 87-base-pair reads. As for the original processing: Across the 500 to 850 repertoires, a later analysis counted roughly 84 million unique TCR beta chains, around 11 million of which were shared by at least two donors. Raw reads were error-corrected and collapsed into unique sequences with a nearest-neighbor algorithm that merged closely related sequences to remove PCR and sequencing errors. Alignment of CDR3 sequences to IMGT reference sequences was used to assign V, D and J gene segments. Each retained sequence needed at least a six-nucleotide match to both a V gene segment and a J gene segment. Rearrangements were classified as productive when the CDR3 lacked stop codons and remained in frame with V and J, and all other rearrangements were classified as non-productive. Following IMGT convention, CDR3 was defined as the stretch from the second conserved V-encoded cysteine to the conserved J-encoded phenylalanine. In an earlier analysis of approximately 500 of the donors, sequences lacking an unambiguous match to a single V gene segment were excluded. In an earlier analysis of roughly 600 of the donors, a V segment was called functional when productive rearrangements were above 56.7%, and segregating when the standard deviation between donors exceeded 5%. A statistical classification framework was built for diagnosing cytomegalovirus status from the catalog of TCR beta chain sequences. In a later analysis, V and J genes were assigned by comparing TCR nucleotide sequences against IMGT/GENE-DB human TR gene sequences. The TCRdist pipeline was used in a later analysis to assign CDR3 sequences and most-parsimonious VDJ recombination scenarios. A later analysis defined each TCR beta chain by its CDR3 amino acid sequence plus V-gene family, and excluded reads lacking a unique V-gene family. In a later analysis, around 600 highly shared, low-generation-probability nucleotide sequences were removed to address suspected cross-contamination and a sequencing artifact. A later analysis calculated a clonal expansion index for each public chain from normalized within-repertoire ranks of inferred template counts. A later analysis computed generation probabilities with a VDJ recombination model fitted to out-of-frame rearrangements, and checked the results against IGoR. In a later analysis, TCR-TCR, TCR-HLA and TCR-CMV co-occurrence was scored with hypergeometric tests, and a repertoire-size bias correction was applied to TCR pairs. To estimate false discovery rates, a later analysis permuted the HLA or CMV assignments 20 times. In a later analysis, co-occurring TCRs were grouped using DBSCAN, with TCRdist sequence similarity added in when clustering inside HLA-allele-positive subsets. Co-occurrence clustering excluded repertoires with fewer than 30,000 or more than 120,000 public chains, plus five with anomalous nucleotide sharing. Imported from immuneACCESS, the table was reduced by TCRdb to in-frame sequences with V and J called. These copies leave out some clones; in studies compared against another copy, an unresolved V gene accounts for under half, and the cause of the remainder is not known. That table supplies the V and J calls and clone size; D and trimming were determined from the DNA. This sample is represented by 200,000 or so clones; 83% of them were singletons. The ten top clones hold approximately 1.4% of the sample.

The CDR1 and CDR2 encoded by the germline V gene are SGHTA and FQGTGA. The CDR3 contains 17 residues, cysteine and phenylalanine counted. Of all the DNA, just the CDR3 is kept, 51 bases in frame from base 1. Trimming removed 0 bases from V and 4 bases from J; the gene matches leave 9 bases unexplained. Sequencing was done on a sample of PBMCs. The chain employs TRBV7-3 and TRBJ2-1; 7 bases in the middle match TRBD2. This receptor was identified in a girl between 5 and 17 years old in good health and CMV-seronegative. The CDR3 reads CASSLTISAGLYNEQFF. The DNA reads TGTGCCAGCAGCTTAACCATTTCGGCGGGACTATACAATGAGCAGTTCTTC.